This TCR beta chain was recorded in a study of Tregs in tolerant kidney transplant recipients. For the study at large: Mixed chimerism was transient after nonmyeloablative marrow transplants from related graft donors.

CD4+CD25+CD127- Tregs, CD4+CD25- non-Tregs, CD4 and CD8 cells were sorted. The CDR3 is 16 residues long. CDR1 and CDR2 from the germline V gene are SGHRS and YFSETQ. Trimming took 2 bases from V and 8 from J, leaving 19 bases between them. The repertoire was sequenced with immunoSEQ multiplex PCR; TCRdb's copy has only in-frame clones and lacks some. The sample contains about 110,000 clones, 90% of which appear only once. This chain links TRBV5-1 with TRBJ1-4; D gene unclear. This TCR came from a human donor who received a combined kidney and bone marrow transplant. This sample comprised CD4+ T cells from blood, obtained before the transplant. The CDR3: CASSLSGGTQVEKLFF. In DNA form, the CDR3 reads TGCGCCAGCAGCTTATCCGGAGGAACCCAAGTGGAAAAACTGTTTTTT.